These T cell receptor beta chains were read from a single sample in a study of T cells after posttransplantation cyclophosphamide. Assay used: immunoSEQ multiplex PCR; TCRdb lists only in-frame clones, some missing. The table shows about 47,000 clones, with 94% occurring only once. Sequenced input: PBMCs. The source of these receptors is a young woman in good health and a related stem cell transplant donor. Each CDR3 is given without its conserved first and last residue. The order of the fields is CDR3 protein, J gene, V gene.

ASSTGQGGQPQH	TRBJ1-5	TRBV18
ASSRDRVGGYT	TRBJ1-2	TRBV19
ASSADWQPQH	TRBJ1-5	TRBV2
ASSLGTRGTEAF	TRBJ1-1	TRBV13
ASSQVQGSTYGYT	TRBJ1-2	TRBV4-3
ASSTQDSRYNEQF	TRBJ2-1	TRBV19
ASSDYRETGELF	TRBJ2-2	TRBV25-1
ASSGETSGGNNEQF	TRBJ2-1	TRBV7-9
ASSLYRAEDQPQH	TRBJ1-5	TRBV7-8
ASSTGQGASEQF	TRBJ2-1	TRBV7-3
ASSPTTGSSGNTIY	TRBJ1-3	TRBV4-3
ASIVGAVGTEAF	TRBJ1-1	TRBV19
ASSLGQGGWGRTEAF	TRBJ1-1	TRBV5-5
ASSQGLGVRGTEAF	TRBJ1-1	TRBV14
ASSQGVVRGTNTEAF	TRBJ1-1	TRBV4-1
ASILKTGNTEAF	TRBJ1-1	TRBV11-2
ASSQFSLGEASPGGGYT	TRBJ1-2	TRBV5-4
ASGNGGDSNQPQH	TRBJ1-5	TRBV19
ASSPGVGAGYGYT	TRBJ1-2	TRBV5-6
ASSPLDSQETQY	TRBJ2-5	TRBV28
ASSLVGLSTEAF	TRBJ1-1	TRBV5-4
ASSEGGGFSSYEQY	TRBJ2-7	TRBV6-1
SAYNTGPNEQF	TRBJ2-1	TRBV29-1
ASRVGSTDTQY	TRBJ2-3	TRBV5-5
ASSLGRSGGDQETQY	TRBJ2-5	TRBV5-4
SVASTAGGSLGYEQY	TRBJ2-7	TRBV29-1
ASGDRGYEQY	TRBJ2-7	TRBV2
ASSQVAGAPETQY	TRBJ2-5	TRBV4-2
ASSSGQGVHGYT	TRBJ1-2	TRBV7-2